The 18 T cell receptor beta chains below come from one sample, sequenced in a study of Ad26.COV2.S vaccination and SARS-CoV-2 variants. Treatment of the sample: roughly 20 received Ad26.COV2.S at low or high dose, single or two shots; about five received placebo; per-sample allocation not given. Sampling occurred on day 63 after the first vaccine or placebo injection. The assay was immunoSEQ multiplex PCR, and TCRdb's table has in-frame clones only and misses some. The sample comprises 350,000 to 550,000 clones, approximately 92% of which are singletons, and about 2.5% rests with the top ten. The sequencing used peripheral blood, collected in a trial of Ad26.COV2.S vaccine versus placebo. Source of these receptors: a person aged 18-65 years who received the Ad26.COV2.S COVID-19 vaccine or a placebo.

In this sample, this clone turned up once. The chain links TRBV2 to TRBJ1-1; D unresolved. CDR3 length equals 11 residues. Between the trimmed V and J ends, which lost 7 bases and 4 bases, there was a span of 7 bases. The germline V gene encodes CDR1 SNHLY and CDR2 FYNNEI. CDR3 in amino acids: CASMISTEAFF. CDR3 DNA sequence: TGTGCCAGCATGATAAGCACTGAAGCTTTCTTT. Full variable domain (remainder filled in from reference TRBV2 and TRBJ1-1): EPEVTQTPSHQVTQMGQEVILRCVPISNHLYFYWYRQILGQKVEFLVSFYNNEISEKSEIFDDQFSVERPDGSNFTLKIRSTKLEDSAMYFCASMISTEAFFGQGTRLTVV.

This clone came up once. This chain links TRBV6-2 or TRBV6-3 with TRBJ2-7; D may be TRBD2 (5 bases). The CDR3 has 16 amino acids. The V end was cut by 0 bases, the J end by 1 base, with 13 bases between. CDR1 is MNHEY and CDR2 is SVGEGT in the germline V gene. The CDR3 region has the DNA TGTGCCAGCAGTTACTCGATGAGGGAGCCGTCCTACGAGCAGTACGTC. This sequence encodes CASSYSMREPSYEQYV.

V usage is TRBV4-3 and J usage is TRBJ2-7, with a possible D match to TRBD1 (5 bases). Trimming stripped 4 bases from V and 3 bases from J, with 16 bases between. The CDR3 consists of 15 residues. Germline V gene lookup returns CDR1 LGHNA and CDR2 YSLEER. DNA for the CDR3: TGCGCCAGCAGCCTTATCTGGGGCCCTTACTACGAGCAGTACTTC. It is translated as CASSLIWGPYYEQYF.

The CDR3 region is CAISVYRFQETQYF. CDR3 sequence (DNA): TGTGCCATCAGTGTGTACAGGTTCCAAGAGACCCAGTACTTC. This chain uses TRBV10-3 with TRBJ2-5; tentatively, D is TRBD1 (5 bases). Deletions cut 4 bases from V and 1 base from J, with 10 bases between. CDR3 length: 14 residues. CDR1 ENHRY and CDR2 SYGVKD come from the germline V gene.

The chain is built from TRBV19 and TRBJ2-3; D remains ambiguous. CDR1 is LNHDA and CDR2 is SQIVND in the germline V gene (reference sequence). This CDR3 has 16 residues. Between the trimmed V and J ends, which lost 0 bases and 3 bases, there was a span of 13 bases. Written as DNA, the CDR3 is TGTGCCAGTAGTATAGATCGATGGCAAGCAACAGATACGCAGTATTTT. Translated, it gives CASSIDRWQATDTQYF.

The J gene is TRBJ2-1, the V gene TRBV27; D not resolved. Germline V lookup: CDR1 MNHEY, CDR2 SMNVEV (reference sequence). The CDR3 totals 14 residues. Trimming cost V 11 bases and J 7 bases, with 21 bases left between them. Here the CDR3 reads CAAKSMVSLNEQFF. The CDR3 DNA sequence: TGTGCCGCTAAAAGCATGGTTAGCCTGAATGAGCAGTTCTTC.

The chain recombines TRBV6-2 or TRBV6-3 with TRBJ1-6; D remains unclear. This CDR3 contains 18 residues. The germline CDR1 and CDR2 sequences are MNHEY and SVGEGT. Trimming took off 2 bases at V and 7 bases at J, with 21 bases between the two ends. The CDR3 region is CASSYPAGSGLWNSPLHF. CDR3 bases: TGTGCCAGCAGTTACCCCGCGGGCAGTGGCCTCTGGAATTCACCCCTCCACTTT.

This clone was recorded once. The same CDR3 arises from other DNA sequences in this sample as well. The CDR3 nucleotides read TGTGCCAGCAGCCAGGTGGGCCTCGAGCAGTACTTC. Its translation: CASSQVGLEQYF. V is TRBV3-1 (or the pseudogene TRBV3-2) and J is TRBJ2-7; D is uncertain. Germline V lookup: CDR1 LGHDT, CDR2 YNNKEL (reference sequence). V was pared by 3 bases and J by 6 bases, with 9 bases between. The CDR3 length is 12 residues.

The J gene is TRBJ1-4, the V gene TRBV29-1, with D uncertain. The V end was cut by 4 bases, the J end by 8 bases, with 14 bases between. This CDR3 spans 13 amino acids. From germline, CDR1 is SQVTM and CDR2 ANQGSEA. CDR3 DNA sequence: TGCAGCGTTGTATCTGGGCATAGCGAAAAACTGTTTTTT. As protein: CSVVSGHSEKLFF.

J is TRBJ2-5 and V is TRBV6-5; 8 bases fit TRBD1. The J segment lost 5 bases and the V segment lost 6 bases, leaving 8 bases of the junction unmatched. The germline V gene encodes CDR1 MNHEY and CDR2 SVGAGI. This CDR3 has 14 amino acids. Here the CDR3 reads CASRDRAVIETQYF. The DNA of the CDR3 is TGTGCCAGCAGGGACAGGGCGGTGATCGAGACCCAGTACTTC.

The V and J genes are TRBV4-1 and TRBJ2-3; D is unclear. Trimming stripped 1 base from V and 2 bases from J, with 13 bases between. The CDR3 has 16 amino acids. Germline values: CDR1 MGHRA, CDR2 YSYEKL. CDR3 residues: CASSQVNMIHTDTQYF. The DNA of the CDR3 is TGCGCCAGCAGCCAAGTCAATATGATCCACACAGATACGCAGTATTTT.

The chain couples TRBV4-1 to TRBJ2-3; D is perhaps TRBD2 (6 bases). The V end lost 4 bases, the J end lost 0 bases, and 14 bases lay between the germline ends. The CDR3 extends over 16 amino acids. Germline V gene sequence: CDR1 MGHRA, CDR2 YSYEKL. CDR3 in DNA: TGCGCCAGCAGCCCGCGACCGGGACTTAGCACAGATACGCAGTATTTT. Translated, it gives CASSPRPGLSTDTQYF.

The chain carries TRBV27 and TRBJ2-7, with a tentative D call TRBD1 (5 bases). The CDR3 has 13 residues. Germline V gene data show CDR1 as MNHEY and CDR2 as SMNVEV (reference sequence). The ends were cut back, 5 bases at V and 6 bases at J, with 14 bases in the middle. This CDR3 is CASSTDIYSEQYF. CDR3 coding DNA: TGTGCCAGCAGTACGGACATTTACTCCGAGCAGTACTTC.

The CDR3 region is CASSPTGHQKYTETQYF. In DNA, the CDR3 is TGTGCCAGCAGCCCAACGGGACACCAAAAATATACGGAGACCCAGTACTTC. The rearrangement uses TRBV3-1 (or the pseudogene TRBV3-2) and TRBJ2-5, with D possibly being TRBD1 (6 bases). CDR1 is LGHDT, CDR2 YNNKEL, per germline (reference sequence). V was trimmed by 4 bases and J by 5 bases, leaving 23 bases between them. This CDR3 comprises 17 residues.

The chain links TRBV6-2 or TRBV6-3 to TRBJ1-4; weak D call: TRBD1 (6 bases). CDR3 length: 16 residues. CDR1 and CDR2 (germline): MNHEY, SVGEGT. V was pared by 5 bases and J by 6 bases, with 19 bases between. CDR3 sequence (DNA): TGTGCCAGCAGTCCGCCTTGGGGGCACGGGGATGAAAAACTGTTTTTT. Translated: CASSPPWGHGDEKLFF.

This chain joins TRBV9 and TRBJ2-3; perhaps TRBD2 as D (6 bases). Trimming cost V 2 bases and J 5 bases, with 21 bases left between them. There are 17 residues in the CDR3. Germline V lookup: CDR1 SGDLS, CDR2 YYNGEE. The CDR3 is CASSVGGALSLLDTQYF. As DNA, the CDR3 is TGTGCCAGCAGCGTTGGCGGGGCCCTGTCCCTTCTAGATACGCAGTATTTT.

V is TRBV21-1 and J is TRBJ1-2. TRBV21-1 has pseudogene status. The CDR3 has 16 amino acids. Here the CDR3 reads CASSLLEAANSGGYTF. The CDR3 DNA reads as TGTGCCAGCAGCCTTCTCGAGGCAGCCAACTCCGGTGGCTACACCTTC.

The chain links TRBV4-1 to TRBJ1-2; TRBD1 might be the D (6 bases). Germline V gives CDR1 MGHRA, CDR2 YSYEKL. V was shortened by 3 bases and J by 6 bases, with 17 bases between the two germline ends. The CDR3 sequence is 15 residues long. CDR3: CASSHYRVAGDGYTF. CDR3 in DNA: TGCGCCAGCAGCCACTACAGGGTAGCAGGCGATGGCTACACCTTC.